This T cell receptor (beta chain) appears in the sequencing data of a study of blood T cell repertoires in COVID-19. CDR3 length: 15 amino acids. V shed 4 bases and J shed 8 bases, with 18 bases lying between them. CDR1 and CDR2 from the germline V gene are SGHRS and YFSETQ. Original processing notes: Researchers report that nucleated cell counts were estimated from reference gene primer amplification. Clones were read by immunoSEQ multiplex PCR, and TCRdb kept only the in-frame ones, dropping some. The V and J calls and the clone size are those of that table, but D and trimming were determined from the DNA. The top ten hold approximately 15% of the sample, which has 200,000 to 250,000 clones, approximately 84% seen once. Recovered status in Cohort 3 required two negative PCRs, clearance, or symptom resolution.

This TCR was recovered from a man aged 40-50 years who had recovered from COVID-19. Sequencing was done on a sample of PBMCs or T cells enriched from blood (not recorded which). The chain recombines TRBV5-1 with TRBJ1-4, with D possibly matching TRBD1 (6 bases). The CDR3, as DNA: TGCGCCAGCAGCCCAGGGGCCACTGACGTCGAAAAACTGTTTTTT. This gives the protein CASSPGATDVEKLFF.